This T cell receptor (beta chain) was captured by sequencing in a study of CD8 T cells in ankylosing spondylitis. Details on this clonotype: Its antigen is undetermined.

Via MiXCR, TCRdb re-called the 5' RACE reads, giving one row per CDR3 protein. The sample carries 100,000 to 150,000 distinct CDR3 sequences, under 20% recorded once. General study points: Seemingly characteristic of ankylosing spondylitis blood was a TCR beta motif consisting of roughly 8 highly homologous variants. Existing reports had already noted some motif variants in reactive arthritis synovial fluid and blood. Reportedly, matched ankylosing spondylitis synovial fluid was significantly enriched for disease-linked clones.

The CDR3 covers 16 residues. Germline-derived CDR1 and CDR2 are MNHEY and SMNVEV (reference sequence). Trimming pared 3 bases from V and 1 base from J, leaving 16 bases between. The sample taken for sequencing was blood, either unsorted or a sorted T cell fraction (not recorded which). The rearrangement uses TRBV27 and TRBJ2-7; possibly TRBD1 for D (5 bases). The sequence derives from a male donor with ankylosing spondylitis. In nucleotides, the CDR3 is TGTGCCAGCAGTTTGTCAGGGCTGAGCCGTTCCTACGAGCAGTACTTC. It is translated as CASSLSGLSRSYEQYF.